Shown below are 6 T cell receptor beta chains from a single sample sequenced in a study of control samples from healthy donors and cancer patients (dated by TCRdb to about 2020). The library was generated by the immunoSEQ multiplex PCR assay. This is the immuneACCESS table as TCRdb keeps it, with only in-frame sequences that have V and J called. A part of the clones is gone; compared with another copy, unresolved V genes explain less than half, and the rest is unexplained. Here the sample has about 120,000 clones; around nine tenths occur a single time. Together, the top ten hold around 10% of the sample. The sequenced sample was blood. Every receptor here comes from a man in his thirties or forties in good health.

The CDR3 loop is CASSLLDLRNTGELFF. The CDR3 DNA reads TGTGCCAGCAGCCTTCTGGATTTACGGAACACCGGGGAGCTGTTTTTT. The chain carries TRBV7-2 and TRBJ2-2; D is unresolved. In germline, CDR1 is SGHTA, CDR2 FQGNSA. Trimming cost V 5 bases and J 1 base, with 14 bases left between them. The CDR3 contains 16 residues. Combining the CDR3 with reference TRBV7-2 and TRBJ2-2 gives the whole variable domain GAGVSQSPSNKVTEKGKDVELRCDPISGHTALYWYRQSLGQGLEFLIYFQGNSAPDKSGLPSDRFSAERTGGSVSTLTIQRTQQEDSAVYLCASSLLDLRNTGELFFGEGSRLTVL.

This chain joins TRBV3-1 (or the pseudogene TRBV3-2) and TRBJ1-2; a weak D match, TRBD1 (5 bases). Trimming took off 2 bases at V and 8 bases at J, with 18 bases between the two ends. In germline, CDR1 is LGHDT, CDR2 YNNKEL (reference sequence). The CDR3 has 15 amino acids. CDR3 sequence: CASSQLGGGSGGYTF. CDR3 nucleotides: TGTGCCAGCAGCCAACTCGGCGGGGGGTCGGGCGGCTACACCTTC.

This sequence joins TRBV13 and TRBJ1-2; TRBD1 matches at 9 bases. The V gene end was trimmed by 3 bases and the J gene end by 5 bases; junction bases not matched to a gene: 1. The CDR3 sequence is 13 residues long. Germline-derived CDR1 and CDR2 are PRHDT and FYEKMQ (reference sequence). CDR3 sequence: CASSFGTGYGYTF. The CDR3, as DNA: TGTGCCAGCAGCTTCGGGACAGGGTATGGCTACACCTTC.

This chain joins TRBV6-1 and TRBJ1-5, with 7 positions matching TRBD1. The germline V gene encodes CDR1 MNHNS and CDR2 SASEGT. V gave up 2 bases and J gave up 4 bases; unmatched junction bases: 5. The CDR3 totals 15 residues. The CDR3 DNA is TGTGCCAGCAGTGAATACAGGGGTGTGAATCAGCCCCAGCATTTT. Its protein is CASSEYRGVNQPQHF.

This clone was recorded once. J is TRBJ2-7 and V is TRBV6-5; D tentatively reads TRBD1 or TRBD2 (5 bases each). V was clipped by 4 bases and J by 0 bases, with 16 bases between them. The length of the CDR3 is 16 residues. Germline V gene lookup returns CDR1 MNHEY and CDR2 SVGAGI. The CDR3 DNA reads TGTGCCAGCAGTTCGACCGGGACGATGAGCTCCTACGAGCAGTACTTC. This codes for CASSSTGTMSSYEQYF.

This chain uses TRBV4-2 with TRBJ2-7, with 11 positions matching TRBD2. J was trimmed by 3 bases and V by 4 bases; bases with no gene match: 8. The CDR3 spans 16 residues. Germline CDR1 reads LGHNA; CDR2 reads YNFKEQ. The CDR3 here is CASSPHTSGGVYEQYF. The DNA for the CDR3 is TGTGCCAGCAGCCCCCACACTAGCGGGGGAGTCTACGAGCAGTACTTC.